This T cell receptor beta chain appears in the sequencing data of a study of CD8+CD57+ T cells in acquired aplastic anemia. Study-level information: Average DNA yield from sorted CD4+ and CD8+ cells was 3.2 ug. On average, healthy donors gave approximately 10 million reads for CD4+ cells. Study-level findings and limits: Roughly 30 CD8+ CDR3 sequences occurred in both the patients and the controls. The study found no significant CD8+ Simpson's diversity difference between patients and controls.

Template material for TCR beta VDJ and CDR3 profiling consisted of genomic DNA. Using its own MiXCR run on the reads, TCRdb lists one record per CDR3 protein. Of fewer than 70,000 distinct CDR3 sequences in the sample, roughly 50% were seen once. The V end was cut by 5 bases, the J end by 9 bases, with 20 bases between. The CDR3 covers 15 residues. Germline values: CDR1 PRHDT, CDR2 FYEKMQ (reference sequence). In regard to this clonotype: Antigen unknown.

The rearrangement links TRBV13 to TRBJ2-1; weak D call: TRBD2 (5 bases). This TCR derives from a human donor in good health, serving as a control. Sequencing was carried out using sorted CD4+, CD8+, or CD8+CD57+ T cells (not recorded which) from PBMCs. Written as DNA, the CDR3 is TGTGCCAGCAGCCATCTGAAGGTGACGGACTTTGAGCAGTTCTTC. It yields the protein CASSHLKVTDFEQFF.